Listed below are T cell receptor beta chains from one sample, sequenced in a study of PD-1 blockade in classical Hodgkin lymphoma. Clones were read by immunoSEQ multiplex PCR, and TCRdb kept only the in-frame ones, dropping some. The sample contains tens of thousands of clones, around nine tenths of which appear only once. The material sequenced was peripheral blood mononuclear cells (PBMCs), taken before the fourth cycle of nivolumab. Receptors were obtained from a human donor with classical Hodgkin lymphoma. Each CDR3 is given with its conserved first and last residue. A D gene is named only where the DNA matches it firmly. The listing skips clone size in some rows; elsewhere it reads once, few, many or a size class.

V	D	J	size	DNA	CDR3
TRBV2	TRBD1	TRBJ2-7	.	TGTGCCAGTTATACCGGGACAGGGATATCCTACGAGCAGTACTTC	CASYTGTGISYEQYF
TRBV4-1	.	TRBJ2-3	.	TGCGCCAGCAGCCAAGTCGGCAGGGCGGGAGATACGCAGTATTTT	CASSQVGRAGDTQYF
TRBV30	.	TRBJ1-5	few	TGTGCCTGGAGTGTAGGAGGTTTGAGCAATCAGCCCCAGCATTTT	CAWSVGGLSNQPQHF
TRBV16	.	TRBJ1-5	.	TGTGCCAGCAGCCAATTTGGGGGGGTCGATAATCAGCCCCAGCATTTT	CASSQFGGVDNQPQHF
TRBV14	.	TRBJ2-7	.	TGTGCCAGCAGCCAAGGATTGGAAGTCTCAGGAGCCTACGAGCAGTACTTC	CASSQGLEVSGAYEQYF
TRBV28	TRBD1	TRBJ1-5	.	TGTGCCAGCAGTTGGCCCGGGGGACAGGGCCGGAGCAATCAGCCCCAGCATTTT	CASSWPGGQGRSNQPQHF
TRBV5-1	TRBD1	TRBJ2-7	.	TGCGCCAGCAGCTTTTACTGGGACAGGACCTACGAGCAGTACTTC	CASSFYWDRTYEQYF
TRBV30	TRBD1	TRBJ2-3	once	TGTGCCTGGGGGACAGGGCGAGAGGCAGATACGCAGTATTTT	CAWGTGREADTQYF
TRBV18	.	TRBJ1-1	.	TGTGCCAGCTCACCGTACATACAAAACACTGAAGCTTTCTTT	CASSPYIQNTEAFF
TRBV9	TRBD1	TRBJ1-2	.	TGTGCCAGCAGCGGGACAGGCCTCCACCTCTACGGCTACACCTTC	CASSGTGLHLYGYTF
TRBV23-1	.	TRBJ2-6	.	TGCGCCAGCAGCCCAAGGGGACGGAGCTCTGGGGCCAACGTCCTGACTTTC	CASSPRGRSSGANVLTF
TRBV6-1	.	TRBJ2-7	.	TGTGCCAGCAGTGAAGGTCACCGTTACGAGCAGTACTTC	CASSEGHRYEQYF
TRBV19	TRBD2	TRBJ2-7	.	TGTGCCAGTAGTACAAGACTAGCGGGGTCTTCTAACCCCTACGAGCAGTACTTC	CASSTRLAGSSNPYEQYF
TRBV19	.	TRBJ2-5	few	TGTGCCAGTAGTTCAAACGACCGAAGAGAGACCCAGTACTTC	CASSSNDRRETQYF
TRBV7-2	.	TRBJ1-5	.	TGTGCCAGCAGCCTTCGGGGACCGACAGTTCAGCCCCAGCATTTT	CASSLRGPTVQPQHF
TRBV19	.	TRBJ1-3	.	TGTGCCACCCTTACAGGATCCTCTGGAAACACCATATATTTT	CATLTGSSGNTIYF